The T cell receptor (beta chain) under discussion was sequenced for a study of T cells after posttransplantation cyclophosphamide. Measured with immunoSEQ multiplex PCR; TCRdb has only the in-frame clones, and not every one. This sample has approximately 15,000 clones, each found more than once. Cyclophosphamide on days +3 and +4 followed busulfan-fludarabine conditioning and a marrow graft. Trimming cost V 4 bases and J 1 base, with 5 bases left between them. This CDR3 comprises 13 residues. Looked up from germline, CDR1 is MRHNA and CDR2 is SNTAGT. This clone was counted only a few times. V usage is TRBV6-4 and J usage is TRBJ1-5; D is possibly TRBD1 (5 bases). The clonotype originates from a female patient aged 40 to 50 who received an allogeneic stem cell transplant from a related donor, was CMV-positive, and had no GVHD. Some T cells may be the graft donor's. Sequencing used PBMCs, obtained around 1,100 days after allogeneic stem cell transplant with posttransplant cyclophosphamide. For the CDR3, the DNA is TGTGCCAGCAGTGCAGGGAGCAATCAGCCCCAGCATTTT. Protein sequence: CASSAGSNQPQHF.